This T cell receptor beta chain was profiled in a study of blood T cell repertoires in COVID-19. This CDR3 is built from 15 residues. V shed 6 bases and J shed 1 base, with 15 bases lying between them. Germline V CDR1 and CDR2: MDHEN, SYDVKM. Sequencing used immunoSEQ multiplex PCR; TCRdb keeps in-frame clones, though not all of them. The table records about 42,000 clones, over 60% of them present only once. The TCR comes from a woman between 70 and 85 years old with acute or convalescent COVID-19. This chain links TRBV28 with TRBJ1-1; no definite D call. Sequencing was carried out using peripheral blood. CDR3 bases: TGTGCCAGCAGGGAGACCGGAAATGGGAACACTGAAGCTTTCTTT. Translation: CASRETGNGNTEAFF.